This T cell receptor beta chain was sequenced for a study of identical twins. Points from the study as a whole: The study found excess low generation probability among twin-shared out-of-frame alpha sequences. Insertions ran lower in abundant cord blood beta clonotypes, though not in memory repertoires.

As to this clonotype: The antigen is undetermined.

Each donor was a healthy Caucasian. TCRdb itself ran the 5' RACE reads through MiXCR, one entry per CDR3 protein. The sample lists roughly 750,000 distinct CDR3 sequences, approximately 22% seen once, with approximately 4.5% in the top ten. Germline CDR1 reads DFQATT; CDR2 reads SNEGSKA (reference sequence). Trimming removed 5 bases from V and 1 base from J, with 14 bases in between. There are 14 residues in the CDR3. Separately, the same data were catalogued under a study of T cells expressing NK-cell markers. That source adds: The TCR beta repertoires originated in sorted CD3+CD56+NKG2C+, CD3+CD56+NKG2C- and CD3+CD56-NKG2C+ T cells.

The clonotype originates from a woman younger than 35 in good health. The sequencing sample was made of PBMCs. V is TRBV20-1 and J is TRBJ1-1, with a possible D match to TRBD1 (6 bases). This chain's CDR3 is CSAPFGQPNTEAFF. The CDR3 DNA reads as TGCAGTGCTCCCTTCGGACAGCCGAACACTGAAGCTTTCTTT.